The next 17 T cell receptor beta chains were all read from a single sample in a study of blood T cell repertoires in COVID-19. The assay was immunoSEQ multiplex PCR, and TCRdb's table has in-frame clones only and misses some. The sample records about 59,000 clones, 87% being singletons. Sequencing was carried out using peripheral blood. The receptors stem from a man aged 80 or over in a cohort sampled during active COVID-19.

The chain combines TRBV18 with TRBJ1-1; D unclear. CDR3 size: 13 residues. Germline lookup yields CDR1 KGHSH and CDR2 LQKENI. Trimming stripped 0 bases from V and 10 bases from J, with 12 bases between. The CDR3 DNA reads TGTGCCAGCTCACCACCGCTTCGGGAGAGAGCTTTCTTT. Its protein product is CASSPPLRERAFF.

J is TRBJ2-5 and V is TRBV20-1; D gene unclear. V lost 2 bases and J lost 9, with 10 bases in between. The CDR3 has 11 amino acids. CDR1 and CDR2 from the germline V gene are DFQATT and SNEGSKA (reference sequence). CDR3 DNA sequence: TGCAGTGCTAGACTCCCCGCGGCCCAGTACTTC. It encodes CSARLPAAQYF.

The chain couples TRBV6-5 to TRBJ1-2; tentatively, D is TRBD1 (6 bases). V lost 7 bases and J lost 4, with 13 bases in between. The CDR3 has 13 residues. Germline loops: CDR1 MNHEY, CDR2 SVGAGI. CDR3 in DNA: TGTGCCAGCAATAAGGACAGAACCTATGGCTACACCTTC. It codes for CASNKDRTYGYTF.

The gene calls are TRBV30 and TRBJ1-5; 8 nucleotides match TRBD1. The CDR3 runs 16 residues. The germline gives CDR1 GTSNPN, CDR2 SVGIG (reference sequence). Losses at the gene ends were 3 bases for V and 3 bases for J; bases not matched to a gene: 10. The CDR3 DNA follows: TGTGCCTGGAGCCGAAGGCCAGGGGGCTACAATCAGCCCCAGCATTTT. Its protein product is CAWSRRPGGYNQPQHF.

The V call is TRBV9, the J call TRBJ1-2, with D unresolved. The germline V gene encodes CDR1 SGDLS and CDR2 YYNGEE. The CDR3 is 17 residues long. The V end lost 0 bases, the J end lost 3 bases, and 18 bases lay between the germline ends. This chain's CDR3 is CASSVGDGFGEDYGYTF. In nucleotides, the CDR3 is TGTGCCAGCAGCGTAGGAGACGGGTTCGGGGAGGACTATGGCTACACCTTC.

The chain couples TRBV27 to TRBJ2-5; 7 bases match TRBD1. The CDR3 runs 13 residues. The J segment lost 4 bases and the V segment lost 6 bases, leaving 5 bases of the junction unmatched. Germline V gene data show CDR1 as MNHEY and CDR2 as SMNVEV (reference sequence). The CDR3 loop is CASRRQGGETQYF. CDR3 DNA sequence: TGTGCCAGCAGGAGACAGGGTGGAGAGACCCAGTACTTC.

The chain recombines TRBV9 with TRBJ2-5; 7 bases align to TRBD1. Germline assignment: CDR1 SGDLS and CDR2 YYNGEE. V lost 0 bases, J lost 2 bases, and 1 base stayed unmatched. The CDR3 loop spans 14 amino acids. CDR3 in amino acids: CASSVAGQQETQYF. The DNA for the CDR3 is TGTGCCAGCAGCGTAGCGGGACAGCAAGAGACCCAGTACTTC.

This clone appeared once. The V and J genes are TRBV25-1 and TRBJ1-2; the D is unclear. The CDR3 has 14 residues. From germline, CDR1 is MGHDK and CDR2 SYGVNS. V was clipped by 3 bases and J by 3 bases, with 11 bases between them. The CDR3 bases are TGTGCCAGCAGTGAGAAGTACACCGACTATGGCTACACCTTC. Protein sequence: CASSEKYTDYGYTF.

The rearrangement uses TRBV5-4 and TRBJ1-5; the match to TRBD1 covers 10 bases. Germline V gives CDR1 SGHNT, CDR2 YYREEE (reference sequence). The V segment lost 4 bases and the J segment 4 bases; nucleotides outside the gene matches: 5. This CDR3 contains 15 residues. The CDR3 nucleotides read TGTGCCAGCAGCCCGGACAGGGGGATAAATCAGCCCCAGCATTTT. Its protein product is CASSPDRGINQPQHF.

This clone occurred once. The chain carries TRBV5-1 and TRBJ1-1; TRBD1 is a possible D gene (5 bases). The V gene lost 5 bases and the J gene lost 0 bases, with 8 bases spanning the gap. Looked up from germline, CDR1 is SGHRS and CDR2 is YFSETQ. This CDR3 region has 13 residues. The DNA for the CDR3 is TGCGCCAGCAGGCCCAGGGTGAACACTGAAGCTTTCTTT. This gives the protein CASRPRVNTEAFF.

This clone was seen only a few times. The V gene is TRBV11-3, the J gene TRBJ2-5; 7 nucleotides align to TRBD1. Germline V gene sequence: CDR1 SGHNT, CDR2 YENEEA. Unmatched junction bases numbered 3, after V lost 3 bases and J lost 5 bases. The CDR3 loop spans 13 amino acids. DNA for the CDR3: TGTGCCAGCAGCTTGGGACAGAAGGAGACCCAGTACTTC. Its protein product is CASSLGQKETQYF.

This clone is a singleton in its sample. V and J are TRBV6-2 or TRBV6-3 and TRBJ1-2; D is unresolved. CDR3 length equals 13 residues. Germline loops: CDR1 MNHEY, CDR2 SVGEGT. Trimming left V 5 bases short and J 3 bases short, with 10 bases between. As DNA, the CDR3 is TGTGCCAGCAGTGCCACGAGAGACTATGGCTACACCTTC. Encoded protein: CASSATRDYGYTF.

This clone has a single count. The genes are TRBV30 and TRBJ2-7; 10 bases are shared with TRBD1. With V trimmed by 1 base and J by 5 bases, 2 bases remained unmatched. In germline, CDR1 is GTSNPN, CDR2 SVGIG (reference sequence). CDR3 size: 13 residues. The chain's CDR3 is CAWSADRGDEQYF. The CDR3 region has the DNA TGTGCCTGGAGTGCGGACAGGGGGGACGAGCAGTACTTC. The entire variable domain, with the rest obtained from reference TRBV30 and TRBJ2-7, is as follows: SQTIHQWPATLVQPVGSPLSLECTVEGTSNPNLYWYRQAAGRGLQLLFYSVGIGQISSEVPQNLSASRPQDRQFILSSKKLLLSDSGFYLCAWSADRGDEQYFGPGTRLTVT.

This sequence joins TRBV9 and TRBJ2-6; 7 bases agree with TRBD2. This CDR3 contains 17 residues. The germline V gene has CDR1 SGDLS and CDR2 YYNGEE. Germline trimming cut 0 bases from V and 0 bases from J; bases unmatched to any gene: 3. CDR3 DNA sequence: TGTGCCAGCAGCGTAGGGGGAGGGGACTCTGGGGCCAACGTCCTGACTTTC. Protein: CASSVGGGDSGANVLTF.

The count of this clone is one. CDR3 in amino acids: CAWSRPQGGLIYGYTF. CDR3 DNA sequence: TGTGCCTGGAGTCGGCCCCAGGGAGGGCTCATCTATGGCTACACCTTC. V and J are TRBV30 and TRBJ1-2; TRBD1 might be the D (5 bases). Germline CDR1 GTSNPN, CDR2 SVGIG (reference sequence). V gave up 2 bases and J gave up 4 bases, with 20 bases separating them. The CDR3 consists of 16 residues.

The genes are TRBV10-3 and TRBJ2-4; D is possibly TRBD1 (5 bases). The CDR3 runs 14 residues. The germline CDR1 and CDR2 sequences are ENHRY and SYGVKD. Trimming took 2 bases from V and 2 from J, leaving 7 bases between them. DNA for the CDR3: TGTGCCATCAGTGAGGACAGATCCAAAAACATTCAGTACTTC. This codes for CAISEDRSKNIQYF.

The chain employs TRBV24-1 and TRBJ2-3; 10 bases are shared with TRBD1. CDR3 length equals 15 residues. Trimming took 4 bases from V and 6 from J; bases not matched to a gene: 6. The germline V gene encodes CDR1 KGHDR and CDR2 SFDVKD. CDR3 in amino acids: CATSERDRGRDTQYF. The DNA of the CDR3 is TGTGCCACCAGTGAACGGGACAGGGGTAGGGATACGCAGTATTTT.